What follows are 3 T cell receptor beta chains derived from one specimen sequenced in a study of T cell repertoires in cytomegalovirus infection. MiXCR was run by TCRdb on the reads, yielding one entry per CDR3 protein. The table shows just over 300,000 distinct CDR3 sequences, with roughly a sixth occurring only once. The sample was PBMCs. All receptors derive from a human donor in good health (CMV status not recorded). Some clones in this sample may be carry-over from other donors' samples.

This clonotype was found many times. CDR3 nucleotides: TGTGCCAGCAGCGGGGATGGCGGGGAGCTGTTTTTT. Protein sequence: CASSGDGGELFF. The V gene is TRBV7-6, the J gene TRBJ2-2; D is undetermined. CDR1 is SGHVS, CDR2 FNYEAQ, per germline. Trimming removed 5 bases from V and 7 bases from J, with 8 bases in between. There are 12 residues in the CDR3.

The J gene is TRBJ2-5, the V gene TRBV20-1, with 7 bases lining up with TRBD2. Unmatched junction bases numbered 9, after V lost 3 bases and J lost 5 bases. This CDR3 contains 14 residues. CDR1 and CDR2 from the germline V gene are DFQATT and SNEGSKA (reference sequence). The CDR3 DNA reads TGCAGTGCTAGCCGCGTAGCGGGCGCGGAGACCCAGTACTTC. This gives the protein CSASRVAGAETQYF.

V gene TRBV6-5 combines with J gene TRBJ2-3; 15 nucleotides match TRBD2. With V trimmed by 6 bases and J by 1 base, 5 bases remained unmatched. The CDR3 sequence is 17 residues long. The germline V gene encodes CDR1 MNHEY and CDR2 SVGAGI. In DNA, the CDR3 is TGTGCCAGCAGCAGAGGACTAGCGGGGGGGGGCACAGATACGCAGTATTTT. Encoded protein: CASSRGLAGGGTDTQYF.